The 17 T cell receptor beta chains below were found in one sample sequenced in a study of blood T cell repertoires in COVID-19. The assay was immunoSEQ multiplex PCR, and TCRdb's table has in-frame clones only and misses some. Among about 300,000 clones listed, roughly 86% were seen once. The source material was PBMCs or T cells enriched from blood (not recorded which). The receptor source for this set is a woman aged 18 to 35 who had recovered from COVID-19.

The CDR3 here is CSAVSWQFF. CDR3 coding DNA: TGCAGTGCCGTATCGTGGCAGTTCTTC. The chain is built from TRBV20-1 and TRBJ2-1; no firm D call. Trimming shortened V by 6 bases and J by 12 bases, and 9 bases separated the two germline ends. This CDR3 region has 9 residues. Germline V CDR1 and CDR2: DFQATT, SNEGSKA (reference sequence).

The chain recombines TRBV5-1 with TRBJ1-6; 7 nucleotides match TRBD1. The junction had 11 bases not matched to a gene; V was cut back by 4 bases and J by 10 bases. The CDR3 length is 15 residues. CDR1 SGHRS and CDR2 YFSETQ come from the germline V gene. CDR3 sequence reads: CASSPETGSESPLHF. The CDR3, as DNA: TGCGCCAGCAGCCCAGAGACAGGGTCAGAGTCACCCCTCCACTTT.

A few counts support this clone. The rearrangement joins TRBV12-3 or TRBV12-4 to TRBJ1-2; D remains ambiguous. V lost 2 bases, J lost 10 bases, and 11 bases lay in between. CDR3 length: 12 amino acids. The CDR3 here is CASSLSSSVYTF. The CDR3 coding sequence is TGTGCCAGCAGTTTATCCTCATCAGTCTACACCTTC.

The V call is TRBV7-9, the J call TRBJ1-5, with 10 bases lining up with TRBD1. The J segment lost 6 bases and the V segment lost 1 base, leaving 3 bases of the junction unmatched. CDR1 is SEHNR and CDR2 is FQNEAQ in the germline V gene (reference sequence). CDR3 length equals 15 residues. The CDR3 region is CASSLGQGAGQPQHF. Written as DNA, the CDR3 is TGTGCCAGCAGCTTAGGACAGGGGGCGGGTCAGCCCCAGCATTTT.

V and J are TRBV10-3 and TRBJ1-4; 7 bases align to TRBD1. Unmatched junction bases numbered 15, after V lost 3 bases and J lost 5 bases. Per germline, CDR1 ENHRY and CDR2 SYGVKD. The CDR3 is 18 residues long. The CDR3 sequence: CAISDIVGGVYGNEKLFF. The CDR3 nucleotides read TGTGCCATCAGTGATATAGTAGGGGGCGTATACGGGAATGAAAAACTGTTTTTT.

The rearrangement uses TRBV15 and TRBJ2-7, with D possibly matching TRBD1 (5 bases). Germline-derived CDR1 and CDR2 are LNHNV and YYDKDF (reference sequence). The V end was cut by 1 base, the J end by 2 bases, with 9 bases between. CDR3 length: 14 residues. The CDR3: CATSRGRAAYEQYF. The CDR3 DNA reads TGTGCCACCAGCAGAGGCAGGGCTGCCTACGAGCAGTACTTC.

CDR3 coding DNA: TGTGCCAGCAGCCCGGACAGAAAAAATGAAGCTTTCTTT. It codes for CASSPDRKNEAFF. The J gene is TRBJ1-1, the V gene TRBV13, with D perhaps matching TRBD1 (6 bases). CDR1 is PRHDT and CDR2 is FYEKMQ in the germline V gene (reference sequence). V dropped 5 bases and J dropped 7 bases, with 14 bases sitting between them. CDR3 size: 13 residues.

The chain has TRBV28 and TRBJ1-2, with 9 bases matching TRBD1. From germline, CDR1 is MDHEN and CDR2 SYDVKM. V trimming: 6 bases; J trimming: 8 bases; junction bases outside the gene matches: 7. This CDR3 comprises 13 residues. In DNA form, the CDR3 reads TGTGCCAGCAGCGTAACAGGGGGCGCGGGCTACACCTTC. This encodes CASSVTGGAGYTF.

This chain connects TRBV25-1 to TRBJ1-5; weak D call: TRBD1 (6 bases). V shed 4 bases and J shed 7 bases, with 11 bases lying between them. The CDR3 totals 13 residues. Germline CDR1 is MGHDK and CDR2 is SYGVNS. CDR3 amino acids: CASSAPGGQPQHF. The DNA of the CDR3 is TGTGCCAGCAGTGCCCCGGGGGGCCAGCCCCAGCATTTT.

The CDR3 bases are TGTGCCAGCAGAGCGGACTGGTCGTCAGATACGCAGTATTTT. It is translated as CASRADWSSDTQYF. The V and J genes are TRBV25-1 and TRBJ2-3; a weak D match, TRBD2 (5 bases). V lost 6 bases and J 4 bases, leaving 14 bases between the germline ends. Germline values: CDR1 MGHDK, CDR2 SYGVNS. The CDR3 covers 14 residues.

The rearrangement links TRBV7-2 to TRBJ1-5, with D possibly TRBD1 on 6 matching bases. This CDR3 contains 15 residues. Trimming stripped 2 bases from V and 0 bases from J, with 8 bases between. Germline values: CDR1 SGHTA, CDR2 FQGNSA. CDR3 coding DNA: TGTGCCAGCAGCTTACAGGGGAATAGCAATCAGCCCCAGCATTTT. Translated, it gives CASSLQGNSNQPQHF. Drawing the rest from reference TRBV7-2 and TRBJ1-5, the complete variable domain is GAGVSQSPSNKVTEKGKDVELRCDPISGHTALYWYRQSLGQGLEFLIYFQGNSAPDKSGLPSDRFSAERTGGSVSTLTIQRTQQEDSAVYLCASSLQGNSNQPQHFGDGTRLSIL.

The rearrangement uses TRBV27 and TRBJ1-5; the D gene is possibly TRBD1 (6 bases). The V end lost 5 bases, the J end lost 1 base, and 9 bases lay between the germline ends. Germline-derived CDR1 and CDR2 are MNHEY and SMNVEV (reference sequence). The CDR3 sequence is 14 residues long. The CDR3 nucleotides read TGTGCCAGCAGTATGGACAGAAGCAATCAGCCCCAGCATTTT. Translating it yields CASSMDRSNQPQHF.

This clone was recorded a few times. The CDR3 protein is CASSSLREQYF. The DNA of the CDR3 is TGTGCCAGCAGTTCCCTGCGCGAGCAGTACTTC. The rearrangement uses TRBV7-9 and TRBJ2-7; no firm D call. Germline CDR1 reads SEHNR; CDR2 reads FQNEAQ (reference sequence). Trimming left V 6 bases short and J 6 bases short, with 9 bases between. CDR3 size: 11 residues.

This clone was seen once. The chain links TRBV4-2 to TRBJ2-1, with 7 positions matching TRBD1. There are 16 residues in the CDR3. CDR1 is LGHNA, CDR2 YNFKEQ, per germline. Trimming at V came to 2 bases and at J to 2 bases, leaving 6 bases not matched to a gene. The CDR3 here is CASSQPRDRTYNEQFF. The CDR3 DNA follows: TGTGCCAGCAGCCAACCCCGGGACAGAACCTACAATGAGCAGTTCTTC.

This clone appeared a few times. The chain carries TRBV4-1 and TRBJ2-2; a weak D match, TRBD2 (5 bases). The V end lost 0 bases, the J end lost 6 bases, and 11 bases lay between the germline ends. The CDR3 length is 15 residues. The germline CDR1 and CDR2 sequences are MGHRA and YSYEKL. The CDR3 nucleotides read TGCGCCAGCAGCCAAGAACCCCCCGGGGCCGGGGAGCTGTTTTTT. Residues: CASSQEPPGAGELFF.

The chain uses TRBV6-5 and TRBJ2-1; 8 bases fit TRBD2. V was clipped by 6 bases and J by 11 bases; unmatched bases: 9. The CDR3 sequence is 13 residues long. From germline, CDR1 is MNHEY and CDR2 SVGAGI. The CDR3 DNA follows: TGTGCCAGCAGACGAGGACTAGCTGCGCAGCAGTTCTTC. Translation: CASRRGLAAQQFF.

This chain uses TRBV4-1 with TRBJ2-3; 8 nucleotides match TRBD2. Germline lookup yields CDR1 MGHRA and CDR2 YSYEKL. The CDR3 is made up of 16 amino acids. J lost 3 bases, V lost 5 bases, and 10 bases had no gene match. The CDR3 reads CASSLLAALGTDTQYF. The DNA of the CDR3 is TGCGCCAGCAGCTTACTAGCGGCCCTCGGGACAGATACGCAGTATTTT.